These T cell receptor beta chains were read from a single sample in a study of PD-1 blockade in classical Hodgkin lymphoma. The assay was immunoSEQ multiplex PCR, and TCRdb's table has in-frame clones only and misses some. Among more than 30,000 clones listed, around 76% were seen once. The material sequenced was peripheral blood mononuclear cells (PBMCs), taken before the second cycle of nivolumab. The receptors stem from a human donor with classical Hodgkin lymphoma. The CDR3 runs from the conserved cysteine through the conserved F or W. D genes are given only for firm matches. Clone size, where shown, is once, few, many, or a class for clones that have expanded.

J | size | V | D | CDR3 | DNA
TRBJ2-7 | - | TRBV7-9 | - | CASSLGNGFSYEQYF | TGTGCCAGCAGCTTAGGCAATGGGTTTTCGTACGAGCAGTACTTC
TRBJ1-5 | - | TRBV19 | - | CASSRGIPNQPQHF | TGTGCCAGTAGTAGGGGAATTCCTAATCAGCCCCAGCATTTT
TRBJ2-5 | - | TRBV7-8 | TRBD1 | CASSPRTGGEETQYF | TGTGCCAGCAGCCCCCGGACAGGGGGTGAAGAGACCCAGTACTTC
TRBJ2-1 | - | TRBV7-2 | TRBD2 | CASSSSGGDYNEQFF | TGTGCCAGCAGCTCAAGCGGGGGGGACTACAATGAGCAGTTCTTC
TRBJ1-3 | - | TRBV25-1 | - | CASMDFPSGNTIYF | TGTGCCAGCATGGACTTTCCCTCTGGAAACACCATATATTTT
TRBJ1-3 | - | TRBV4-2 | - | CASSPQGGSGNTIYF | TGTGCCAGCAGCCCACAGGGTGGATCTGGAAACACCATATATTTT
TRBJ2-3 | - | TRBV4-1 | - | CASSQEKEVTDTQYF | TGCGCCAGCAGCCAAGAAAAGGAGGTAACAGATACGCAGTATTTT
TRBJ1-3 | once | TRBV27 | - | CASSSSGTFSGNTIYF | TGTGCCAGCAGCTCCTCCGGGACGTTCTCAGGAAACACCATATATTTT
TRBJ2-3 | - | TRBV5-4 | - | CASSPDFASTDTQYF | TGTGCCAGCAGCCCCGACTTCGCTAGCACAGATACGCAGTATTTT
TRBJ1-1 | - | TRBV18 | - | CASSLQGRGAEAFF | TGTGCCAGCTCATTACAGGGAAGGGGAGCAGAAGCTTTCTTT
TRBJ2-1 | - | TRBV7-6 | - | CASSLTGYNEQFF | TGTGCCAGCAGCTTGACAGGTTACAATGAGCAGTTCTTC
TRBJ1-1 | - | TRBV7-7 | TRBD1 | CASSLEGGKDRDEFGKHTEAFF | TGTGCCAGCAGCTTAGAAGGAGGGAAGGACAGGGACGAATTTGGAAAGCACACTGAAGCTTTCTTT
TRBJ2-1 | - | TRBV7-2 | - | CASSLPSSNEQFF | TGTGCCAGCAGCTTACCTAGCTCCAATGAGCAGTTCTTC
TRBJ1-1 | - | TRBV7-9 | - | CASSLTQGNTEAFF | TGTGCCAGCAGCCTAACCCAGGGGAACACTGAAGCTTTCTTT
TRBJ1-1 | - | TRBV7-2 | - | CASGGPSNTEAFF | TGTGCCAGCGGGGGGCCTTCGAACACTGAAGCTTTCTTT
TRBJ2-7 | - | TRBV10-2 | TRBD1 | CASRLDRGYEQYF | TGCGCCAGCCGCCTCGACAGGGGCTACGAGCAGTACTTC
TRBJ2-7 | once | TRBV5-6 | TRBD1 | CASSSTGRTYEQYF | TGTGCCAGCAGCTCGACAGGGCGAACCTACGAGCAGTACTTC
TRBJ1-2 | - | TRBV10-1 | - | CASSLLDGYGYTF | TGCGCCAGCAGTCTACTGGACGGCTATGGCTACACCTTC
TRBJ2-2 | - | TRBV5-1 | TRBD1 | CASSWIQGDTGELFF | TGCGCCAGCAGCTGGATACAGGGGGACACCGGGGAGCTGTTTTTT
TRBJ2-1 | - | TRBV2 | - | CASSVSNEQFF | TGTGCCAGCAGTGTTAGCAATGAGCAGTTCTTC
TRBJ1-2 | - | TRBV19 | - | CASSIGGKRGYTF | TGTGCCAGTAGTATAGGGGGGAAGCGTGGCTACACCTTC
TRBJ2-2 | - | TRBV7-9 | - | CASSFGQSNTGELFF | TGTGCCAGCAGCTTTGGGCAGTCGAACACCGGGGAGCTGTTTTTT
TRBJ1-1 | few | TRBV5-5 | - | CASSLEAYTEAFF | TGTGCCAGCAGCTTGGAGGCCTACACTGAAGCTTTCTTT
TRBJ1-2 | - | TRBV2 | - | CARPVPGSLGYTF | TGTGCCAGGCCCGTCCCAGGGAGCCTGGGCTACACCTTC
TRBJ1-6 | - | TRBV27 | - | CASSSDAGAYNSPLHF | TGTGCCAGCAGTTCCGATGCAGGCGCCTATAATTCACCCCTCCACTTT
TRBJ2-7 | - | TRBV6-5 | - | CASSYNPLASYEQYF | TGTGCCAGCAGTTACAACCCACTAGCTTCCTACGAGCAGTACTTC
TRBJ1-4 | - | TRBV6-1 | - | CASTPRANEKLFF | TGTGCCAGCACCCCAAGGGCTAATGAAAAACTGTTTTTT
TRBJ2-7 | - | TRBV28 | TRBD2 | CATRTSGSYEQYF | TGTGCCACCAGGACTAGCGGTTCCTACGAGCAGTACTTC
TRBJ2-7 | - | TRBV14 | TRBD2 | CASSHSPGTSMYEQYF | TGTGCCAGCAGCCATTCCCCGGGGACTAGCATGTACGAGCAGTACTTC
TRBJ2-7 | few | TRBV18 | - | CASSPQYDATKYF | TGTGCCAGCTCACCACAATACGACGCTACGAAGTACTTC
TRBJ1-5 | - | TRBV28 | - | CAHRDGSNQPQHF | TGTGCCCACAGGGATGGAAGCAATCAGCCCCAGCATTTT
TRBJ2-5 | once | TRBV5-6 | TRBD2 | CASSSVAGEPAETQYF | TGTGCCAGCAGCTCCGTAGCGGGGGAGCCCGCCGAGACCCAGTACTTC
TRBJ1-5 | - | TRBV7-9 | - | CASSDTRIYSNQPQHF | TGTGCCAGCAGCGATACAAGAATTTATAGCAATCAGCCCCAGCATTTT
TRBJ1-5 | - | TRBV6-5 | TRBD1 | CASSSGTGIMVQPQHF | TGTGCCAGCAGTTCCGGGACAGGGATAATGGTTCAGCCCCAGCATTTT
TRBJ1-1 | - | TRBV29-1 | TRBD1 | CSARTGLNTEAFF | TGCAGCGCACGGACAGGTTTGAACACTGAAGCTTTCTTT
TRBJ2-2 | few | TRBV9 | - | CASSGSVTGELFF | TGTGCCAGCAGCGGGAGCGTCACCGGGGAGCTGTTTTTT
TRBJ2-1 | - | TRBV28 | TRBD2 | CASSSPGTSGGYEQFF | TGTGCCAGCAGTTCACCGGGGACTAGCGGGGGATATGAGCAGTTCTTC
TRBJ1-5 | - | TRBV4-1 | TRBD1 | CASSQDSGQGYQPQHF | TGCGCCAGCAGCCAAGATTCTGGACAGGGCTATCAGCCCCAGCATTTT
TRBJ1-6 | few | TRBV19 | TRBD1 | CASSTRTGGNSPLHF | TGTGCCAGTAGCACCAGGACAGGGGGGAACTCACCCCTCCACTTT
TRBJ2-1 | - | TRBV5-5 | - | CASSGESSYNEQFF | TGTGCCAGCAGCGGAGAAAGCTCCTACAATGAGCAGTTCTTC
TRBJ2-1 | once | TRBV7-2 | TRBD2 | CASSWSGGSYNEQFF | TGTGCCAGCAGCTGGAGCGGGGGGTCCTACAATGAGCAGTTCTTC
TRBJ1-1 | - | TRBV11-2 | - | CASSLDLELASTEAFF | TGTGCCAGCAGCTTAGATCTCGAGTTAGCGAGCACTGAAGCTTTCTTT
TRBJ1-4 | - | TRBV25-1 | - | CASSEARVENEKLFF | TGTGCCAGCAGTGAGGCTCGAGTGGAAAATGAAAAACTGTTTTTT
TRBJ2-7 | - | TRBV15 | - | CATSEDTTYEQYF | TGTGCCACCAGCGAGGACACCACATACGAGCAGTACTTC
TRBJ2-1 | once | TRBV4-3 | - | CASSQDLVIGQISYNEQFF | TGCGCCAGCAGCCAAGATCTTGTAATCGGACAGATCTCCTACAATGAGCAGTTCTTC
TRBJ1-6 | - | TRBV5-5 | - | CASSLRGGNSPLHF | TGTGCCAGCAGCTTGAGGGGTGGAAATTCACCCCTCCACTTT
TRBJ2-6 | - | TRBV30 | - | CAWSVRDGLSGANVLTF | TGTGCCTGGAGTGTGAGGGACGGCCTCTCTGGGGCCAACGTCCTGACTTTC
TRBJ1-5 | - | TRBV27 | TRBD1 | CASSLSGGTELRRNQPQHF | TGTGCCAGCAGTTTATCGGGGGGGACAGAACTCAGGCGGAATCAGCCCCAGCATTTT
TRBJ2-7 | - | TRBV5-4 | - | CASSLEGRAHEQYF | TGTGCCAGCAGCTTGGAGGGCAGGGCCCACGAGCAGTACTTC
TRBJ2-7 | few | TRBV6-6 | - | CASSYGVREQYF | TGTGCCAGCAGTTACGGGGTCAGGGAGCAGTACTTC
TRBJ1-5 | few | TRBV9 | - | CASSVGDYQPQHF | TGTGCCAGCAGCGTAGGGGACTATCAGCCCCAGCATTTT
TRBJ1-1 | - | TRBV13 | - | CASSFMPKGAEAFF | TGTGCCAGCAGCTTTATGCCGAAAGGGGCTGAAGCTTTCTTT
TRBJ1-2 | medium-sized | TRBV12-5 | - | CASVEQGVGYGYTF | TGTGCTAGTGTTGAGCAGGGCGTCGGATATGGCTACACCTTC
TRBJ1-4 | - | TRBV2 | - | CASSEQVGEKLFF | TGTGCCAGCAGTGAGCAGGTTGGCGAAAAACTGTTTTTT
TRBJ1-4 | - | TRBV13 | - | CASSLGPQGGEKLFF | TGTGCCAGCAGCTTAGGCCCCCAGGGTGGGGAAAAACTGTTTTTT
TRBJ2-2 | - | TRBV14 | - | CASSWGPDALTGELFF | TGTGCCAGCAGTTGGGGTCCGGACGCCCTCACCGGGGAGCTGTTTTTT
TRBJ1-1 | - | TRBV5-6 | - | CASSWTENTEAFF | TGTGCCAGCAGCTGGACAGAGAACACTGAAGCTTTCTTT
TRBJ2-7 | - | TRBV27 | - | CASSPSPGGDSEYF | TGTGCCAGCAGCCCCTCTCCCGGGGGGGACAGTGAGTACTTC
TRBJ2-1 | few | TRBV18 | TRBD2 | CASSPPLAEENYNEQFF | TGTGCCAGCTCACCCCCACTAGCGGAGGAAAACTACAATGAGCAGTTCTTC
TRBJ1-4 | - | TRBV19 | - | CASSTTREKLFF | TGTGCCAGTAGTACCACGAGGGAAAAACTGTTTTTT